Only a few counts were recorded for the clone carrying this TCR beta chain. Antigen: not known. These data are taken from a study of T cell repertoires in cytomegalovirus infection. Across the whole study: Well-studied HLA-B-restricted epitopes and recently identified HLA-C-restricted epitopes of CMV were both used in the study. Public TCR beta signatures marked donors with CMV infection and the matching HLA.

One entry per CDR3 protein, called by TCRdb with MiXCR from the reads. This repertoire shows 200,000 or so distinct CDR3 sequences, roughly 34% found once; its top ten account for approximately 59%. Notes on the study in general: Cumulative public TCR beta family frequency identified carriers of CMV plus the relevant HLA. Clonotypes of TCR beta that were HLA-C-restricted and CMV-specific dominated the ex vivo response.

From germline, CDR1 is SGHTA and CDR2 FQGTGA. The trim removed 5 bases at V and 9 bases at J, leaving 18 bases unmatched. The CDR3 loop spans 19 amino acids. The V gene is TRBV7-3, the J gene TRBJ2-3, with TRBD2 matching 15 bases. The specimen comprised CD8+ T cells from cultured PBMCs, sampled from culture after CMV antigen stimulation. This sequence originates from a human donor in good health (CMV status not recorded). Some clones in this sample may be carry-over from other donors' samples. CDR3 amino acids: CASSQSGTSGGYPHGTQYF. CDR3 DNA: TGTGCCAGCAGCCAGTCCGGGACTAGCGGGGGGTACCCACATGGGACGCAGTATTTT.